Each of the 29 T cell receptor beta chains below was sequenced from the same sample in a study of cytomegalovirus exposure and HLA in healthy donors (dated 2017 in TCRdb). The library was obtained by the immunoSEQ multiplex PCR assay. A mixture of 60 forward primers for TCR Vbeta segments and 13 reverse primers for TCR Jbeta segments was used in the multiplex PCR. The immuneACCESS repertoire file appears here via TCRdb, limited to in-frame rearrangements. These files lack a portion of the clones; in checked studies, under half of the deficit traces to unresolved V genes, and the cause of the others is not known. For this sample the table gives 100,000 to 150,000 clones, of which 80% were detected only once. Under 4.5% of the sample comes from the top ten. Sequenced sample: PBMCs. Source of these receptors: a middle-aged woman in good health and CMV-seronegative.

This chain links TRBV7-8 with TRBJ2-3; possibly TRBD1 for D (6 bases). Germline loops: CDR1 SGHVS, CDR2 FQNEAQ. The CDR3 spans 15 residues. V lost 1 base, J lost 6 bases, and 14 bases lay in between. The CDR3 region has the DNA TGTGCCAGCAGCTTAGGTGGACAGTTCTCGGATACGCAGTATTTT. Encoded protein: CASSLGGQFSDTQYF.

J is TRBJ1-1 and V is TRBV18; the match to TRBD1 covers 10 bases. V trimming: 0 bases; J trimming: 4 bases; junction bases outside the gene matches: 5. The V gene's germline CDR1 is KGHSH and CDR2 LQKENI. The CDR3 spans 16 residues. CDR3 protein: CASSPPGRQGATEAFF. The CDR3 DNA is TGTGCCAGCTCACCACCGGGAAGACAGGGGGCCACTGAAGCTTTCTTT. The whole variable domain, filled in from reference TRBV18 and TRBJ1-1, reads NAGVMQNPRHLVRRRGQEARLRCSPMKGHSHVYWYRQLPEEGLKFMVYLQKENIIDESGMPKERFSAEFPKEGPSILRIQQVVRGDSAAYFCASSPPGRQGATEAFFGQGTRLTVV.

This chain joins TRBV12-5 and TRBJ2-3; maybe TRBD2 (5 bases). The CDR3 is 14 residues long. Trimming removed 0 bases from V and 1 base from J, with 5 bases in between. Germline loops: CDR1 LGHNT, CDR2 FRNRAP. CDR3 coding DNA: TGTGCTAGTGGTTTGGTGGAGGGCACAGATACGCAGTATTTT. This translates into CASGLVEGTDTQYF.

The rearrangement links TRBV6-5 to TRBJ1-4; 8 nucleotides match TRBD1. The CDR3 extends over 15 amino acids. Trimming took 2 bases from V and 6 from J; bases not matched to a gene: 5. The germline CDR1 and CDR2 sequences are MNHEY and SVGAGI. The CDR3 nucleotides read TGTGCCAGCAGTTACCGGTCGACAGGGGATGAAAAACTGTTTTTT. It translates to CASSYRSTGDEKLFF.

This chain connects TRBV6-6 to TRBJ2-1, with 8 bases matching TRBD2. CDR1 is MNHNY and CDR2 is SVGAGI in the germline V gene (reference sequence). J lost 0 bases, V lost 5 bases, and 3 bases had no gene match. The CDR3 contains 15 residues. The CDR3 sequence: CASSLGGASYNEQFF. In DNA form, the CDR3 reads TGTGCCAGCAGTCTCGGGGGGGCCTCCTACAATGAGCAGTTCTTC.

The chain combines TRBV10-2 with TRBJ2-2; 7 bases align to TRBD2. The CDR3 is 13 residues long. Trimming removed 6 bases from V and 6 bases from J; junction bases left unmatched: 4. CDR1 is WSHSY and CDR2 is SAAADI in the germline V gene. The CDR3 here is CASRVLASGELFF. The DNA of the CDR3 is TGCGCCAGCAGGGTACTAGCGTCCGGGGAGCTGTTTTTT.

The chain recombines TRBV28 with TRBJ2-1; 14 nucleotides match TRBD2. After removal of 11 bases from V and 5 bases from J, the junction contained 5 bases not matched to a gene. The CDR3 consists of 14 residues. Germline CDR1 reads MDHEN; CDR2 reads SYDVKM. The CDR3 is CAGSGLAGDNEQFF. The CDR3 DNA reads as TGTGCCGGCTCGGGACTAGCGGGAGACAATGAGCAGTTCTTC.

V usage is TRBV5-1 and J usage is TRBJ2-1; 9 positions agree with TRBD1. CDR3 size: 16 residues. J lost 7 bases, V lost 2 bases, and 10 bases had no gene match. Germline CDR1 reads SGHRS; CDR2 reads YFSETQ. The CDR3 is CASSFPQGQGRNEQFF. In nucleotides, the CDR3 is TGCGCCAGCAGCTTCCCCCAGGGACAGGGTAGGAATGAGCAGTTCTTC.

The V and J genes are TRBV27 and TRBJ2-2, with D tentatively TRBD2 (6 bases). Germline loops: CDR1 MNHEY, CDR2 SMNVEV (reference sequence). The V gene lost 4 bases and the J gene lost 4 bases, with 16 bases spanning the gap. This CDR3 comprises 16 residues. CDR3 DNA sequence: TGTGCCAGCAGTTCTGTCGGGAGAGGTTTCACCGGGGAGCTGTTTTTT. Translated, it gives CASSSVGRGFTGELFF.

CDR3 nucleotides: TGTGCCAGCAGACTACAGGGGAACACTGAAGCTTTCTTT. Encoded protein: CASRLQGNTEAFF. This chain links TRBV6-5 with TRBJ1-1, with a tentative D call TRBD1 (6 bases). The CDR3 runs to 13 residues. From germline, CDR1 is MNHEY and CDR2 SVGAGI. The ends were cut back, 6 bases at V and 1 base at J, with 9 bases in the middle.

V is TRBV9 and J is TRBJ2-7; perhaps TRBD1 as D (6 bases). V was clipped by 0 bases and J by 3 bases, with 10 bases between them. The CDR3 runs 14 residues. Germline V gene data show CDR1 as SGDLS and CDR2 as YYNGEE. The CDR3 spells CASSVAGAGYEQYF. In DNA, the CDR3 is TGTGCCAGCAGCGTAGCAGGGGCGGGCTACGAGCAGTACTTC.

The sample holds a few counts of this clone. The rearrangement joins TRBV5-5 to TRBJ2-7, with 7 bases lining up with TRBD1. Per germline, CDR1 SGHKS and CDR2 YYEKEE (reference sequence). The CDR3 extends over 16 amino acids. The V segment lost 4 bases and the J segment 0 bases; nucleotides outside the gene matches: 10. CDR3: CASSDRRQGSSYEQYF. The CDR3 nucleotides are TGTGCCAGCAGCGATCGGAGACAGGGTAGCTCCTACGAGCAGTACTTC.

The rearrangement links TRBV6-1 to TRBJ1-1, with D unclear. Trimming took off 6 bases at V and 4 bases at J, with 18 bases between the two ends. CDR3 length: 15 residues. Germline V gene lookup returns CDR1 MNHNS and CDR2 SASEGT. The CDR3 protein is CASRGEIALATEAFF. The CDR3 DNA reads as TGTGCCAGCAGGGGCGAAATAGCGTTGGCCACTGAAGCTTTCTTT.

The chain joins TRBV7-6 to TRBJ1-5; no reliable D call. The V gene's germline CDR1 is SGHVS and CDR2 FNYEAQ. The ends were cut back, 2 bases at V and 0 bases at J, with 8 bases in the middle. The length of the CDR3 is 15 residues. The CDR3, as DNA: TGTGCCAGCAGCTTAAACAGTGGTAGCAATCAGCCCCAGCATTTT. This codes for CASSLNSGSNQPQHF.

The rearrangement joins TRBV6-1 to TRBJ2-7; 7 bases line up with TRBD2. Trimming at V came to 6 bases and at J to 12 bases, leaving 5 bases not matched to a gene. Germline lookup yields CDR1 MNHNS and CDR2 SASEGT. The CDR3 spans 10 residues. The CDR3 nucleotides read TGTGCCAGCAGGACGGGAGGTCTGTACTTC. Its translation: CASRTGGLYF.

The rearrangement uses TRBV28 and TRBJ2-6; 9 bases are shared with TRBD1. V lost 5 bases, J lost 0 bases, and 8 bases stayed unmatched. Germline V lookup: CDR1 MDHEN, CDR2 SYDVKM. The CDR3 runs to 18 residues. CDR3: CASSQVGQGYSGANVLTF. In nucleotides, the CDR3 is TGTGCCAGCAGTCAGGTGGGACAGGGTTACTCTGGGGCCAACGTCCTGACTTTC.

The V call is TRBV5-1, the J call TRBJ2-3; D is undetermined. The CDR3 is 15 residues long. CDR1 and CDR2 (germline): SGHRS, YFSETQ. Trimming cost V 2 bases and J 1 base, with 11 bases left between them. DNA of the CDR3: TGCGCCAGCAGCTTACGGTGGCGGTGCACAGATACGCAGTATTTT. It specifies CASSLRWRCTDTQYF.

A few counts support this clone. The chain carries TRBV4-3 and TRBJ2-2; perhaps TRBD2 as D (6 bases). This CDR3 is 15 amino acids long. The germline V gene encodes CDR1 LGHNA and CDR2 YSLEER. The ends were cut back, 2 bases at V and 7 bases at J, with 14 bases in the middle. The chain's CDR3 is CASSQSLGLRGELFF. The CDR3 coding sequence is TGCGCCAGCAGCCAAAGCCTGGGACTCCGCGGGGAGCTGTTTTTT.

J is TRBJ1-2 and V is TRBV2; a possible D gene is TRBD1 (5 bases). V dropped 6 bases and J dropped 8 bases, with 19 bases sitting between them. This CDR3 comprises 14 residues. CDR1 is SNHLY, CDR2 FYNNEI, per germline. CDR3 protein: CASRGGESYYGYTF. The CDR3 nucleotides read TGTGCCAGCAGGGGGGGAGAGTCGTATTACGGCTACACCTTC.

The J gene is TRBJ2-1, the V gene TRBV13, with D perhaps matching TRBD2 (5 bases). V lost 0 bases, J lost 7 bases, and 16 bases lay in between. Per the germline V gene, CDR1 is PRHDT and CDR2 is FYEKMQ (reference sequence). The length of the CDR3 is 16 residues. CDR3 sequence: CASSLGGLIPTNEQFF. The DNA of the CDR3 is TGTGCCAGCAGCTTAGGCGGACTCATCCCTACGAATGAGCAGTTCTTC.

The rearrangement links TRBV7-3 to TRBJ2-6; tentatively, D is TRBD1 (6 bases). Trimming removed 2 bases from V and 4 bases from J, with 12 bases in between. This CDR3 region has 16 residues. Germline CDR1 reads SGHTA; CDR2 reads FQGTGA. CDR3 nucleotides: TGTGCCAGCAGCTTATGGCAGGGGCCCGGGGCCAACGTCCTGACTTTC. Protein product: CASSLWQGPGANVLTF.

The gene calls are TRBV2 and TRBJ2-7; 8 bases are shared with TRBD1. CDR3 length: 15 amino acids. Per the germline V gene, CDR1 is SNHLY and CDR2 is FYNNEI. Unmatched junction bases numbered 4, after V lost 2 bases and J lost 1 base. The CDR3 reads CASSERDRPSYEQYF. CDR3 nucleotide sequence: TGTGCCAGCAGTGAAAGGGACAGGCCTTCCTACGAGCAGTACTTC. Variable domain in full (rest from reference TRBV2 and TRBJ2-7): EPEVTQTPSHQVTQMGQEVILRCVPISNHLYFYWYRQILGQKVEFLVSFYNNEISEKSEIFDDQFSVERPDGSNFTLKIRSTKLEDSAMYFCASSERDRPSYEQYFGPGTRLTVT.

The genes are TRBV4-1 and TRBJ2-7, with D possibly TRBD2 on 5 matching bases. V was pared by 0 bases and J by 6 bases, with 18 bases between. Germline V CDR1 and CDR2: MGHRA, YSYEKL. This CDR3 contains 16 residues. The CDR3 protein is CASSQDWTFSPLEQYF. For the CDR3, the DNA is TGCGCCAGCAGCCAAGATTGGACTTTTTCTCCCCTCGAGCAGTACTTC.

The V gene is TRBV6-6, the J gene TRBJ2-7; 7 bases line up with TRBD1. This CDR3 is 13 amino acids long. Germline CDR1 reads MNHNY; CDR2 reads SVGAGI (reference sequence). V trimming: 6 bases; J trimming: 7 bases; junction bases outside the gene matches: 9. The CDR3 here is CASREDRVGEQYF. The CDR3 DNA reads as TGTGCCAGCAGGGAAGACAGGGTCGGAGAGCAGTACTTC.

The CDR3 spells CASSQGAGAYEQYF. CDR3 sequence (DNA): TGCGCCAGCAGCCAAGGGGCAGGGGCCTACGAGCAGTACTTC. V and J are TRBV4-3 and TRBJ2-7; maybe TRBD1 (6 bases). The V gene lost 1 base and the J gene lost 2 bases, with 9 bases spanning the gap. The germline V gene has CDR1 LGHNA and CDR2 YSLEER. The CDR3 runs to 14 residues.

In its sample, this clone was seen a few times. The CDR3 sequence is CASSERSPEYEQYF. CDR3 DNA: TGTGCCAGCAGTGAGCGATCCCCCGAATACGAGCAGTACTTC. The V gene is TRBV2, the J gene TRBJ2-7, with D unresolved. Germline loops: CDR1 SNHLY, CDR2 FYNNEI. V gave up 3 bases and J gave up 4 bases, with 13 bases separating them. This CDR3 region has 14 residues.

J is TRBJ2-2 and V is TRBV7-9; 10 bases align to TRBD1. Germline assignment: CDR1 SEHNR and CDR2 FQNEAQ (reference sequence). Germline trimming cut 4 bases from V and 3 bases from J; bases unmatched to any gene: 5. The CDR3 has 16 amino acids. The CDR3 spells CASSSTGGADTGELFF. In DNA, the CDR3 is TGTGCCAGCAGCTCGACAGGGGGCGCTGACACCGGGGAGCTGTTTTTT.

This clone occurred a few times. The gene calls are TRBV6-5 and TRBJ1-1; the match to TRBD1 covers 8 bases. Germline CDR1 and CDR2: MNHEY and SVGAGI. The CDR3 runs 15 residues. With 0 bases clipped from V and 3 bases from J, the junction kept 3 bases outside the gene matches. Here the CDR3 reads CASSYSQGGDTEAFF. Written as DNA, the CDR3 is TGTGCCAGCAGTTACTCACAGGGGGGGGACACTGAAGCTTTCTTT.

V is TRBV15 and J is TRBJ1-1; D is perhaps TRBD1 (6 bases). The CDR3 loop spans 14 amino acids. The V end was cut by 4 bases, the J end by 4 bases, with 13 bases between. Looked up from germline, CDR1 is LNHNV and CDR2 is YYDKDF (reference sequence). The CDR3 sequence is CATSTGGRVTEAFF. CDR3 nucleotides: TGTGCCACCAGCACCGGGGGGCGGGTCACTGAAGCTTTCTTT.